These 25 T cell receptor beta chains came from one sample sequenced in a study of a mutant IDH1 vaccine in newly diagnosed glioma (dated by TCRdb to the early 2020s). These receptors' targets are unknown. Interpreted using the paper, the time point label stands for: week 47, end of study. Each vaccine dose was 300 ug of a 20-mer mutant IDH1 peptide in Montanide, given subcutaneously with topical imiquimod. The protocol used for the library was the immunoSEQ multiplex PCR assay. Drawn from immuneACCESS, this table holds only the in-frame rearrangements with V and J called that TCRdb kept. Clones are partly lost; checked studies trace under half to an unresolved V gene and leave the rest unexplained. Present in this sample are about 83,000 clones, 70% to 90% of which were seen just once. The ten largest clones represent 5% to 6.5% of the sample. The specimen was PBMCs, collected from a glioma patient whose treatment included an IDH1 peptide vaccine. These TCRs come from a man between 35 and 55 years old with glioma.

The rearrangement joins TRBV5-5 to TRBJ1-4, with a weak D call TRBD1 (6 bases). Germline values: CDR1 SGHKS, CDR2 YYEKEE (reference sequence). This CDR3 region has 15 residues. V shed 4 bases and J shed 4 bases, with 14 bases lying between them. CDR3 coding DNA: TGTGCCAGCAGCGGGGGGACAAGCTTTAATGAAAAACTGTTTTTT. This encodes CASSGGTSFNEKLFF. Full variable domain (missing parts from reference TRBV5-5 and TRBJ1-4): DAGVTQSPTHLIKTRGQQVTLRCSPISGHKSVSWYQQVLGQGPQFIFQYYEKEERGRGNFPDRFSARQFPNYSSELNVNALLLGDSALYLCASSGGTSFNEKLFFGSGTQLSVL.

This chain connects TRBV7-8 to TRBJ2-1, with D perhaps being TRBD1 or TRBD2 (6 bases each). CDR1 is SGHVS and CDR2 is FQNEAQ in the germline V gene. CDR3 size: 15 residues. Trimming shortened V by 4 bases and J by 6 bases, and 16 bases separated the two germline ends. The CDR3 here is CASSYLRGPGNEQFF. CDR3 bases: TGTGCCAGCAGCTACCTTCGGGGGCCGGGCAATGAGCAGTTCTTC.

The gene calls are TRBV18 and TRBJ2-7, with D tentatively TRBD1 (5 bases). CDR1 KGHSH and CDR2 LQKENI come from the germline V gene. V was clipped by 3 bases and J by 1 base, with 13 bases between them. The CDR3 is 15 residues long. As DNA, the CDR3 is TGTGCCAGCTCACCCCAGGGCAGGGTATCCTACGAGCAGTACTTC. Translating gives CASSPQGRVSYEQYF.

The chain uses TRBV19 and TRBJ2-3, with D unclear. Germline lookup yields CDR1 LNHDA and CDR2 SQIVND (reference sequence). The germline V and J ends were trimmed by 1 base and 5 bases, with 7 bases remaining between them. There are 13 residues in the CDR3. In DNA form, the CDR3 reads TGTGCCAGTAGTATAGGATGGGAAGATACGCAGTATTTT. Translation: CASSIGWEDTQYF.

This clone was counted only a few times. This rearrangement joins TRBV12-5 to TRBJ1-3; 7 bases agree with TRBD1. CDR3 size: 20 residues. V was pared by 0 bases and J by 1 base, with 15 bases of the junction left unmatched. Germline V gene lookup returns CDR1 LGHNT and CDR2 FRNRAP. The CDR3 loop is CASGLVARWTGLSSGNTIYF. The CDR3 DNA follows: TGTGCTAGTGGTTTGGTAGCACGATGGACAGGTCTCAGTTCTGGAAACACCATATATTTT.

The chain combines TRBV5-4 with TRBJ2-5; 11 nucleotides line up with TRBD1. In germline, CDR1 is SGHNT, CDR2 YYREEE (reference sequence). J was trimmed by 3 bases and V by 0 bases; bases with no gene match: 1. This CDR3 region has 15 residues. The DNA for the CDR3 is TGTGCCAGCAGCTTGGGGGACAGGGGGAAAGAGACCCAGTACTTC. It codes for CASSLGDRGKETQYF.

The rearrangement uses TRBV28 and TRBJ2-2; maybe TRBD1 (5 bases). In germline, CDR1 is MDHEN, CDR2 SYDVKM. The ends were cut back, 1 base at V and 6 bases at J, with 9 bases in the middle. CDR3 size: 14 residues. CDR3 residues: CASSLYQGSGELFF. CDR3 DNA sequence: TGTGCCAGCAGTTTATACCAGGGTTCCGGGGAGCTGTTTTTT.

The DNA for the CDR3 is TGTGCCAGCAGCTTAGTTGACCTAGGTCAAGATACGCAGTATTTT. Protein: CASSLVDLGQDTQYF. The chain carries TRBV7-9 and TRBJ2-3; D not certain. The CDR3 consists of 15 residues. V lost 1 base, J lost 5 bases, and 13 bases lay in between. CDR1 and CDR2 (germline): SEHNR, FQNEAQ (reference sequence).

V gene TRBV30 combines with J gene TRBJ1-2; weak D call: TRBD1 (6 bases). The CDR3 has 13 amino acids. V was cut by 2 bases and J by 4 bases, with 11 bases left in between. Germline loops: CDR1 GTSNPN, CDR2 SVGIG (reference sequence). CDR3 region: CAWSFGQIYGYTF. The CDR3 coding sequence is TGTGCCTGGAGTTTCGGACAGATCTATGGCTACACCTTC.

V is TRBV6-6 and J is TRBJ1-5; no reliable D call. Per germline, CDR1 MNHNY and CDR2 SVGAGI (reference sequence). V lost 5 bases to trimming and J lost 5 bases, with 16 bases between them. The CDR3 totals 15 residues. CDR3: CASSSPSPGYQPQHF. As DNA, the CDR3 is TGTGCCAGCAGTAGTCCCAGCCCAGGTTATCAGCCCCAGCATTTT.

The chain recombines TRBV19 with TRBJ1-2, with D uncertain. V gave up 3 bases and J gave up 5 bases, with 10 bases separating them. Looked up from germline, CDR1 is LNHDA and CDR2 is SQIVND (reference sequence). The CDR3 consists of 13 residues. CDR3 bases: TGTGCCAGTAGTATTCAGGAAGCTTATGGCTACACCTTC. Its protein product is CASSIQEAYGYTF.

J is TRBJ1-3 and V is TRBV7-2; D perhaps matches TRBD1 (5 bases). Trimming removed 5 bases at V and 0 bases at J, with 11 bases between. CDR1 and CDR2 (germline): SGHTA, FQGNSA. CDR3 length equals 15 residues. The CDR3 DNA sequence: TGTGCCAGCAGCCGGGGCGGTAGCTCTGGAAACACCATATATTTT. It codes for CASSRGGSSGNTIYF.

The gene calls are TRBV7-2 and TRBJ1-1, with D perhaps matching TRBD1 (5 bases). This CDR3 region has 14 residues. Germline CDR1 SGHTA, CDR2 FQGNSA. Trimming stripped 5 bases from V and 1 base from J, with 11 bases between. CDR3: CASSPGPGNTEAFF. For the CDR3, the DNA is TGTGCCAGCAGCCCGGGACCGGGGAACACTGAAGCTTTCTTT.

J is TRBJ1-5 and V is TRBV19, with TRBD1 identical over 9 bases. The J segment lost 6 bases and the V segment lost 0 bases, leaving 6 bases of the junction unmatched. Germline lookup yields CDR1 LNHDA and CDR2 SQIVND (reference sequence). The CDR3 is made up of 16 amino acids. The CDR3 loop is CASSIDGAGQGQPQHF. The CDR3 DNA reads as TGTGCCAGTAGTATAGATGGTGCGGGACAGGGTCAGCCCCAGCATTTT.

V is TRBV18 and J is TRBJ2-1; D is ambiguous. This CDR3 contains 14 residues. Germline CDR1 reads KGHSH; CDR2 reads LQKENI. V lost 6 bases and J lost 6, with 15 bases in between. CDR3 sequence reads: CASSHDPRPNEQFF. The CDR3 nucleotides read TGTGCCAGCTCTCACGACCCGCGACCCAATGAGCAGTTCTTC.

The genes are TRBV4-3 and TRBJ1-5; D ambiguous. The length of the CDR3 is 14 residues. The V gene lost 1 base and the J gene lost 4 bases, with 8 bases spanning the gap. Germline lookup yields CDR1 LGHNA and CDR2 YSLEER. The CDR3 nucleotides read TGCGCCAGCAGCCAAGCTTCTGGGAATCAGCCCCAGCATTTT. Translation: CASSQASGNQPQHF.

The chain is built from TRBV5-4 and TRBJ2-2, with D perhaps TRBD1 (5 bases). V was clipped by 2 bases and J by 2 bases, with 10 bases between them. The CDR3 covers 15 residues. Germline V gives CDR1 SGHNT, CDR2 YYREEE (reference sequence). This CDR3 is CASSFWGANTGELFF. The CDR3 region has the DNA TGTGCCAGCAGCTTTTGGGGCGCCAACACCGGGGAGCTGTTTTTT.

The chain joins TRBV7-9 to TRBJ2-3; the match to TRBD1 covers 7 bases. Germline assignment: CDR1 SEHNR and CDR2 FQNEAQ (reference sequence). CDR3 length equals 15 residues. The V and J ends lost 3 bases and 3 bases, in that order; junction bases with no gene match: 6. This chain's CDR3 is CASSFTGAGTDTQYF. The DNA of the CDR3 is TGTGCCAGCAGCTTCACAGGGGCAGGGACAGATACGCAGTATTTT. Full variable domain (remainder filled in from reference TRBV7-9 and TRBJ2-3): DTGVSQNPRHKITKRGQNVTFRCDPISEHNRLYWYRQTLGQGPEFLTYFQNEAQLEKSRLLSDRFSAERPKGSFSTLEIQRTEQGDSAMYLCASSFTGAGTDTQYFGPGTRLTVL.

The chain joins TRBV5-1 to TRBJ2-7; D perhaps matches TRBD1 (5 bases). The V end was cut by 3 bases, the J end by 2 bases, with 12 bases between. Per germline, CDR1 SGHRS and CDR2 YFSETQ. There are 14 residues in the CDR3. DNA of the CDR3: TGCGCCAGCAGCTCAGCCAGGGAAACCTACGAGCAGTACTTC. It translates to CASSSARETYEQYF.

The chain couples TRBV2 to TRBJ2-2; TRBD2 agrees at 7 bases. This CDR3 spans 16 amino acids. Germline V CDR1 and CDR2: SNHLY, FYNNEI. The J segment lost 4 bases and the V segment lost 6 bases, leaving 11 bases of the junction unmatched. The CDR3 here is CASRLTSATSTGELFF. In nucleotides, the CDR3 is TGTGCCAGCAGGCTAACTAGCGCCACCTCCACCGGGGAGCTGTTTTTT.

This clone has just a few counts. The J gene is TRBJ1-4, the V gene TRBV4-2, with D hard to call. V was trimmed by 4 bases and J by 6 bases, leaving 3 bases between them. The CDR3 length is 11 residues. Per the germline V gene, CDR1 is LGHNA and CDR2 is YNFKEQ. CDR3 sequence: CASSLDEKLFF. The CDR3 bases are TGTGCCAGCAGCCTGGATGAAAAACTGTTTTTT.

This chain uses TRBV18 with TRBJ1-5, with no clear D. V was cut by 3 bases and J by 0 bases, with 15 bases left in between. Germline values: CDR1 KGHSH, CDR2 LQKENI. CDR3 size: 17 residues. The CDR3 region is CASSPPLGRDSNQPQHF. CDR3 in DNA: TGTGCCAGCTCACCCCCATTGGGGAGGGATAGCAATCAGCCCCAGCATTTT. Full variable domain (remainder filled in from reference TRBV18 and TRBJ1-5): NAGVMQNPRHLVRRRGQEARLRCSPMKGHSHVYWYRQLPEEGLKFMVYLQKENIIDESGMPKERFSAEFPKEGPSILRIQQVVRGDSAAYFCASSPPLGRDSNQPQHFGDGTRLSIL.

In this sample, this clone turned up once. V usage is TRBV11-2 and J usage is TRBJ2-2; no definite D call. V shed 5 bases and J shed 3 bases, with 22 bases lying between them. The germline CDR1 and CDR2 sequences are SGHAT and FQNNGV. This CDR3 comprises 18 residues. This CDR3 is CASSPNTRARRDTGELFF. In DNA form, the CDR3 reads TGTGCCAGCAGCCCCAACACCCGGGCTCGACGGGACACCGGGGAGCTGTTTTTT.

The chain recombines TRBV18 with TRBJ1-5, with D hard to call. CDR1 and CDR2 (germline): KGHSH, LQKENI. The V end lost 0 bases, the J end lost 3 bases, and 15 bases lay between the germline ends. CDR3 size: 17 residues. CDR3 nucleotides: TGTGCCAGCTCACCACCGGGGTCTCGGATAGACAATCAGCCCCAGCATTTT. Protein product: CASSPPGSRIDNQPQHF. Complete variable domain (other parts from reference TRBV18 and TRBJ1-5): NAGVMQNPRHLVRRRGQEARLRCSPMKGHSHVYWYRQLPEEGLKFMVYLQKENIIDESGMPKERFSAEFPKEGPSILRIQQVVRGDSAAYFCASSPPGSRIDNQPQHFGDGTRLSIL.

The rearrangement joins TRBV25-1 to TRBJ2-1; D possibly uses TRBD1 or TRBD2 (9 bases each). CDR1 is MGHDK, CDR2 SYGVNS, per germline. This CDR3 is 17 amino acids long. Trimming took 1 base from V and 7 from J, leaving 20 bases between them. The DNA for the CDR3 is TGTGCCAGCAGTGAATTCAAGCTAGCGGGACAGGGTAATGAGCAGTTCTTC. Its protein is CASSEFKLAGQGNEQFF.